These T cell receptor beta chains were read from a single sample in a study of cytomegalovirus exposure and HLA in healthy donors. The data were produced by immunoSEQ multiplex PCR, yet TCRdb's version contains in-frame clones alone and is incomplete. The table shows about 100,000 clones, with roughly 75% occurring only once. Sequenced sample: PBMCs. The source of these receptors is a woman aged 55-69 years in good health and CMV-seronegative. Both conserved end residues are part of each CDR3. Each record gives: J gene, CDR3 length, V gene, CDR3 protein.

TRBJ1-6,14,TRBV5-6,CASSSGTNNSPLHF
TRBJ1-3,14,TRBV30,CAWSPPGNGNTIYF
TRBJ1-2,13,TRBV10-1,CASSESGDYGYTF
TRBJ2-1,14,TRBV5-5,CASSLAGDINEQFF
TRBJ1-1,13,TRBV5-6,CASSLTANTEAFF
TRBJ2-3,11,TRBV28,CASRQADTQYF
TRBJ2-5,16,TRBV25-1,CASSEYGGRGQETQYF
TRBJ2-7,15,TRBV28,CASSLRGGQGDEQYF
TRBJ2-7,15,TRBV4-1,CASSPSFGTGNEQYF
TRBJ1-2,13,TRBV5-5,CASETGGNYGYTF
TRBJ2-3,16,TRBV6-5,CASSYSTSGRGDTQYF
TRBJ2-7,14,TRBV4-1,CASSPGQGAYEQYF
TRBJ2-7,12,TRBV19,CASSDEVYEQYF
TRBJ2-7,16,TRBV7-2,CASSSGQGARRDEQYF
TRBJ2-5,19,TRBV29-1,CSVERWGGGLAGAQETQYF
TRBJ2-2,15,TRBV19,CASRGRDRGPGELFF
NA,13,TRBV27,CASSTAWRYEQYF
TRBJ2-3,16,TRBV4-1,CASSQVNLVNTDTQYF
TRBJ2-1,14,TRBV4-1,CASSQVGGGNEQFF
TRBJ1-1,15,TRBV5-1,CASSLGQGLETEAFF
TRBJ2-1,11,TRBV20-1,CSAEGGNEQFF
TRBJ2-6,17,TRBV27,CASSDGGGNSGANVLTF
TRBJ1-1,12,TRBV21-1,CASSPRTGLAFF
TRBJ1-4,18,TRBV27,CASSLFATGGSTNEKLFF
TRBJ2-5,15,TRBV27,CASSPNQIRESKLYF
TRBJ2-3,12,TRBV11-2,CASSSLGDTQYF
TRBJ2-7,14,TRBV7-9,CASSPRTIPYEQYF
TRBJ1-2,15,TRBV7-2,CASSLGPSQGYGYTF
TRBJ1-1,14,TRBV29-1,CSVERVLVNTEAFF
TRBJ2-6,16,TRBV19,CASSIVPGTGANVLTF